The sequence of this T cell receptor (beta chain) was determined in a study of lymphopenia after photon versus proton radiotherapy. Points from the study as a whole: Photon-treated patients lost naive T cells and TCR diversity; proton-treated stayed stable.

Assay: immunoSEQ multiplex PCR; the TCRdb copy retains only in-frame clones and omits some. This sample carries about 68,000 clones, approximately 90% of them seen once, and the ten largest clones take around 2.6%. Comment on this clone: Its antigen is unidentified.

This CDR3 region has 16 residues. The specimen comprised peripheral blood, sampled from a patient treated with photon-based radiotherapy. This sequence originates from a woman in her seventies with pancreatic cancer. This chain uses TRBV21-1 with TRBJ2-1. TRBV21-1 is described as a pseudogene. The CDR3 bases are TGTGCCAGCAGCTTCCCCCGGGACCCAACGATCGGTGAGCAGTTCTTC. Translating gives CASSFPRDPTIGEQFF.